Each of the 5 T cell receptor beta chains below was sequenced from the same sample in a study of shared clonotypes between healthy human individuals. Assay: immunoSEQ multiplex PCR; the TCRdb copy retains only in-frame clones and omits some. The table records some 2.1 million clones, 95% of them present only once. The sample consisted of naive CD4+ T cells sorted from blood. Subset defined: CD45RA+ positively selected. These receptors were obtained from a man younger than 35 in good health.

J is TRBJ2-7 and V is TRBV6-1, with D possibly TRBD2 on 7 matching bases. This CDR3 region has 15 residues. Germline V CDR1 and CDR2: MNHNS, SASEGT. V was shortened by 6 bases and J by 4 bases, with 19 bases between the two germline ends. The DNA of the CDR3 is TGTGCCAGCAGCCGTATCGGGGGGCGGACATACGAGCAGTACTTC. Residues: CASSRIGGRTYEQYF.

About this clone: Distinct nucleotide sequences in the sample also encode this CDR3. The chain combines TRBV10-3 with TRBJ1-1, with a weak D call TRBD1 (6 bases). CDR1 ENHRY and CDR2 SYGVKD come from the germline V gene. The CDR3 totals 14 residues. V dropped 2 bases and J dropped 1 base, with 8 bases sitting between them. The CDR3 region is CAISEDRKNTEAFF. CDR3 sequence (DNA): TGTGCCATCAGTGAGGACAGGAAGAACACTGAAGCTTTCTTT.

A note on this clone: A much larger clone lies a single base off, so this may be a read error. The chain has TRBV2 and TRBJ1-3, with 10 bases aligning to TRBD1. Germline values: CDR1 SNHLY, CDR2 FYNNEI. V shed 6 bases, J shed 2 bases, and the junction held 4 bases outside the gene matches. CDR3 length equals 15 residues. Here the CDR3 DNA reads TGTGCCAGCAGGCTCGGGACAGGGGCTGGAAACACCATATATTTT. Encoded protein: CASRLGTGAGNTIYF.

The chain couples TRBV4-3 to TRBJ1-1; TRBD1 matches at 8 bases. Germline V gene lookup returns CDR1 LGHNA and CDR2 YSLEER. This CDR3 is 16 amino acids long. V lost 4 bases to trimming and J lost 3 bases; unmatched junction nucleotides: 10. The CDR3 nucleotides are TGCGCCAGCAGCCTCACATCAGGGGGCTGGTACACTGAAGCTTTCTTT. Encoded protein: CASSLTSGGWYTEAFF.

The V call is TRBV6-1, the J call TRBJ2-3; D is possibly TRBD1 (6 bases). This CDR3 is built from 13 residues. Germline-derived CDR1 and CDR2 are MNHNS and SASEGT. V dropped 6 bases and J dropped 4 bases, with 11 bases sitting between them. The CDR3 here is CASSAGQPDTQYF. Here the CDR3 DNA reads TGTGCCAGCAGCGCAGGACAGCCAGATACGCAGTATTTT.